The TCR beta chain described here comes from a study of blood T cell repertoires in COVID-19. Study context: Specimens from acute and convalescent COVID-19 originated in the United States, Italy and Spain. T cells, B-cell-depleted T cells, or PBMCs provided the cDNA or gDNA that served as material.

The CDR3 sequence is 13 residues long. V was shortened by 2 bases and J by 7 bases, with 12 bases between the two germline ends. CDR1 is SGHRS, CDR2 YFSETQ, per germline. This clone was found once. Measured with immunoSEQ multiplex PCR; TCRdb has only the in-frame clones, and not every one. The sample holds roughly 70,000 clones, over 65% seen once. This chain joins TRBV5-1 and TRBJ1-2; D is unresolved. The sample taken for sequencing was peripheral blood. The source of this sequence is a woman aged 70 to 79 with acute or convalescent COVID-19. CDR3 in amino acids: CASSFSLAGGYTF. The CDR3 DNA is TGCGCCAGCAGCTTTAGCTTAGCTGGTGGCTACACCTTC.